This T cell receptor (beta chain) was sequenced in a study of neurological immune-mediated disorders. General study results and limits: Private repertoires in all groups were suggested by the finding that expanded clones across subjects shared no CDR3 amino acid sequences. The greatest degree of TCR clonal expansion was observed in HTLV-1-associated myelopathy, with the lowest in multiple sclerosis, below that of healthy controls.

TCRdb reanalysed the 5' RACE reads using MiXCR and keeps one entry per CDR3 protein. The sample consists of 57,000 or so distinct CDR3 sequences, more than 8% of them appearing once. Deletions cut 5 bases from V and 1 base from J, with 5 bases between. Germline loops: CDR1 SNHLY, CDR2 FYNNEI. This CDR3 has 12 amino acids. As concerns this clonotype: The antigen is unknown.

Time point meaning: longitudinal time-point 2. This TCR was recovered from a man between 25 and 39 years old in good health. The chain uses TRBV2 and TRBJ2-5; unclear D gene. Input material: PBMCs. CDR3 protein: CASSRTQETQYF. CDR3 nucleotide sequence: TGTGCCAGCAGTAGGACCCAAGAGACCCAGTACTTC.